This T cell receptor beta chain was captured in a study of graft-versus-host responses after intestinal transplantation. Study overall: Multivisceral, liver-intestinal, or isolated intestinal grafts were transplanted into recipients. Study-wide findings and caveats: GvH clones appeared in recipient marrow, some first in ileum or blood. Within the allografts of patients who had graft-donor T cell macrochimerism, graft-versus-host to host-versus-graft clonal ratios were high.

Using immunoSEQ multiplex PCR, the repertoire was profiled, and TCRdb retains in-frame clones only, with some absent. Of 80,000 to 100,000 clones in the sample, less than 90% were seen once. In the case of this clone: Its antigen is still unknown.

V was cut by 4 bases and J by 1 base, with 19 bases left in between. Germline assignment: CDR1 MNHNS and CDR2 SASEGT. CDR3 length: 17 residues. The chain couples TRBV6-1 to TRBJ2-5, with unresolved D. Sequencing used unstimulated CD8+ T cells sorted from spleen or lymph node cells, obtained before intestinal transplant. The clonotype comes from a human donor who received an intestinal transplant. The CDR3 here is CASSAVRVQVSQETQYF. The CDR3 DNA reads as TGTGCCAGCAGTGCCGTGCGCGTACAAGTATCCCAAGAGACCCAGTACTTC.